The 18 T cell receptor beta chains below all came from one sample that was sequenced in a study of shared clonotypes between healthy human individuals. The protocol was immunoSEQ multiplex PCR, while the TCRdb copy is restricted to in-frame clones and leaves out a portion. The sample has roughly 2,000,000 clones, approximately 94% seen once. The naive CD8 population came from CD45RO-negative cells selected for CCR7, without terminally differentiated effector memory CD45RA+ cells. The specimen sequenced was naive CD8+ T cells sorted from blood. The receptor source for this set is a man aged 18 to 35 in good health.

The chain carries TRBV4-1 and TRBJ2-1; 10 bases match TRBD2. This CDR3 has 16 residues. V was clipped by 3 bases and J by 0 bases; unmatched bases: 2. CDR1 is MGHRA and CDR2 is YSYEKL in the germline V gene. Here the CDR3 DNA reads TGCGCCAGCAGCCACCCTAGCGGGAGCTCCTACAATGAGCAGTTCTTC. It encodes CASSHPSGSSYNEQFF.

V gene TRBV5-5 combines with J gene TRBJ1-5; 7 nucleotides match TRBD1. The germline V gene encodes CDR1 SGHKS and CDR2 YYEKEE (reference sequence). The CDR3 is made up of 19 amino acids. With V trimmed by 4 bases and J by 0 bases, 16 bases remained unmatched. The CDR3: CASSKGDGTDELSNQPQHF. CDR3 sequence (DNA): TGTGCCAGCAGCAAGGGGGACGGGACAGACGAACTTAGCAATCAGCCCCAGCATTTT.

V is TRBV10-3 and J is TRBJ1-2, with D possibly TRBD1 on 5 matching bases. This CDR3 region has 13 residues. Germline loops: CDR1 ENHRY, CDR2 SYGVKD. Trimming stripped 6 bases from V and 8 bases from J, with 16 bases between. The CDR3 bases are TGTGCCATCAGCTATGGCCAGGGTCGGGGCTACACCTTC. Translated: CAISYGQGRGYTF.

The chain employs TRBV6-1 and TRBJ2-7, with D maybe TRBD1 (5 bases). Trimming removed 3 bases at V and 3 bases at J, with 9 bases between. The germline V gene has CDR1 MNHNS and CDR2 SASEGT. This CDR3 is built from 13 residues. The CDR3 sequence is CASSDNDSYEQYF. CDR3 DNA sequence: TGTGCCAGCAGTGATAACGACAGCTACGAGCAGTACTTC.

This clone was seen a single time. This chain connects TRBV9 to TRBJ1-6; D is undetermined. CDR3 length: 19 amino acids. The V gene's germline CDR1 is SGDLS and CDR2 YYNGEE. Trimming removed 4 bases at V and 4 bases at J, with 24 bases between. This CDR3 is CASSPHGVTPEGYNSPLHF. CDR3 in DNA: TGTGCCAGCAGCCCTCATGGGGTGACACCGGAGGGATATAATTCACCCCTCCACTTT.

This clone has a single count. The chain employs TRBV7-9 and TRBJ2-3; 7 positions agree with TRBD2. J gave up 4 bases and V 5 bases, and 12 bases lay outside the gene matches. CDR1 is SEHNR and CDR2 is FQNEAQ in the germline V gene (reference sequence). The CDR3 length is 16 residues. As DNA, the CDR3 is TGTGCCAGCAGCCCCTCCCTGGAGGGAGGGCCAGATACGCAGTATTTT. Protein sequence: CASSPSLEGGPDTQYF.

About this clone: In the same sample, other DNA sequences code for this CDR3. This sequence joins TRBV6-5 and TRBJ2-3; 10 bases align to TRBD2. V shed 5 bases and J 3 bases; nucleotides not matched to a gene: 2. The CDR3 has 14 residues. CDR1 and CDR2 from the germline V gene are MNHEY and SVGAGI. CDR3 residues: CASSASGGTDTQYF. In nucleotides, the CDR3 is TGTGCCAGCAGTGCTAGCGGGGGAACAGATACGCAGTATTTT.

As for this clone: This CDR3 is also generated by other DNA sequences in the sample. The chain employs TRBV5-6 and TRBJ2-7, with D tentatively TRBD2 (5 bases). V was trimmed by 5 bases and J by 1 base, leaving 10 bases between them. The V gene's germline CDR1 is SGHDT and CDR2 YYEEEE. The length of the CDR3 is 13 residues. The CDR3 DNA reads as TGTGCCAGCAGTGAGGGCGGGTCCTACGAGCAGTACTTC. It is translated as CASSEGGSYEQYF.

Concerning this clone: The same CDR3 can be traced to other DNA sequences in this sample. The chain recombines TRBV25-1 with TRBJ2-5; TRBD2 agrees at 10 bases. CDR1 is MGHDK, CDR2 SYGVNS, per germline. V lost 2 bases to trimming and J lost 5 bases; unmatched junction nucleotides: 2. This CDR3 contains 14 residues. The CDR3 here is CASSEPGLAETQYF. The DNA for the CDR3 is TGTGCCAGCAGTGAACCGGGACTAGCGGAGACCCAGTACTTC. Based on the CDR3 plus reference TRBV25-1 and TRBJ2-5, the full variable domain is EADIYQTPRYLVIGTGKKITLECSQTMGHDKMYWYQQDPGMELHLIHYSYGVNSTEKGDLSSESTVSRIRTEHFPLTLESARPSHTSQYLCASSEPGLAETQYFGPGTRLLVL.

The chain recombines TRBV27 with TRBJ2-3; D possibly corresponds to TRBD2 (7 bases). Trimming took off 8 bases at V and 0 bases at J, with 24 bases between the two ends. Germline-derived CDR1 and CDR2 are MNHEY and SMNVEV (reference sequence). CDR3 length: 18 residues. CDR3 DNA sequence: TGTGCCAGCTGCGTAATGGGGCCTCGGGGGGCTAGCACAGATACGCAGTATTTT. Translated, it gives CASCVMGPRGASTDTQYF.

CDR3 sequence: CASSGTGLNPNTEAFF. In DNA, the CDR3 is TGTGCCAGCAGTGGGACAGGGCTGAATCCGAACACTGAAGCTTTCTTT. This chain joins TRBV25-1 and TRBJ1-1; 8 nucleotides agree with TRBD1. Trimming took 4 bases from V and 1 from J; bases not matched to a gene: 8. CDR1 MGHDK and CDR2 SYGVNS come from the germline V gene. CDR3 length: 16 amino acids.

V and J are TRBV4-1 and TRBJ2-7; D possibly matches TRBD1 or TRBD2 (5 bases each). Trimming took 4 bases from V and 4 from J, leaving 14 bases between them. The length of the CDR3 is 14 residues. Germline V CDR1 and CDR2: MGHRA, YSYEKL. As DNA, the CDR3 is TGCGCCAGCAGCCCCGGGACGGACCGGTACGAGCAGTACTTC. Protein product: CASSPGTDRYEQYF.

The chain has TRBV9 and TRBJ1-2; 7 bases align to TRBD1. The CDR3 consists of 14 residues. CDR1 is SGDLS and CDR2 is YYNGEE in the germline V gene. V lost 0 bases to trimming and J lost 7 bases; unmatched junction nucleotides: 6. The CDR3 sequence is CASSVGGGLGGYTF. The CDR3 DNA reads TGTGCCAGCAGCGTAGGAGGGGGCTTAGGTGGCTACACCTTC.

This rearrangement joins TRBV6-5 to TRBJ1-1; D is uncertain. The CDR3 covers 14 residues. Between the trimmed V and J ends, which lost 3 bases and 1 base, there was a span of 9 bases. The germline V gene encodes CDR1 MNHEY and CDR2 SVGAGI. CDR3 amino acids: CASSYPGKNTEAFF. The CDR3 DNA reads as TGTGCCAGCAGTTATCCGGGGAAGAACACTGAAGCTTTCTTT.

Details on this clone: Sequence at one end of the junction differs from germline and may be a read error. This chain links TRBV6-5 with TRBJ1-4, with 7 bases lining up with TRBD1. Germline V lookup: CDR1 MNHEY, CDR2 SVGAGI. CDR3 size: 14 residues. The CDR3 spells CASSYSEGARKLLF. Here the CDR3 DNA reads TGTGCCAGCAGTTACTCGGAGGGGGCGAGAAAACTGCTTTTT.

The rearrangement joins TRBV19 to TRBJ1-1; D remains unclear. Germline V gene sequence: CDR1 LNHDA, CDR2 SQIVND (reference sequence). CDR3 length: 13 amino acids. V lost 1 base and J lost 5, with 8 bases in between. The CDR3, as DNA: TGTGCCAGTAGTATAGGTACTATGACTGAAGCTTTCTTT. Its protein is CASSIGTMTEAFF.

The DNA of the CDR3 is TGTGCCAGCAGTTTGGGCAGGGCCTTCTACGAGCAGTACTTC. As protein: CASSLGRAFYEQYF. The rearrangement links TRBV27 to TRBJ2-7; possibly TRBD1 for D (5 bases). The CDR3 is made up of 14 amino acids. Germline loops: CDR1 MNHEY, CDR2 SMNVEV (reference sequence). Trimming cost V 3 bases and J 3 bases, with 12 bases left between them.

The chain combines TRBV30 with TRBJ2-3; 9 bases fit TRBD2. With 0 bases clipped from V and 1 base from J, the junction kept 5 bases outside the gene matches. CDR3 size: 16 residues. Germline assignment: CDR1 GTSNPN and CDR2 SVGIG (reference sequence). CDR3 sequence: CAWSVASGARTDTQYF. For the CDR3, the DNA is TGTGCCTGGAGTGTGGCTAGCGGGGCCCGCACAGATACGCAGTATTTT.